Presented here are 24 T cell receptor beta chains from one specimen sequenced in a study of cytomegalovirus exposure and HLA in healthy donors (TCRdb year 2017). Libraries came from the immunoSEQ multiplex PCR assay. For the multiplex PCR, a mixture combining 60 forward primers for TCR Vbeta segments and 13 reverse primers for TCR Jbeta segments was used. TCRdb re-hosts the immuneACCESS table, in-frame sequences only. Its copies lack some clones; in the studies checked, an unresolved V gene accounts for under half of them, and the cause for the rest is not known. A total of 170,000 or so clones appear in this sample, about 80% of them only once. Jointly, the top ten make up under 7.5% of the sample. The sequencing input was PBMCs. Receptor source: a man under 40 in good health and CMV-seropositive.

The chain uses TRBV4-2 and TRBJ1-4; TRBD1 is a possible D gene (6 bases). Germline CDR1 is LGHNA and CDR2 is YNFKEQ. The germline V and J ends were trimmed by 5 bases and 8 bases, with 18 bases remaining between them. The CDR3 has 15 amino acids. Here the CDR3 reads CASSNNREVGEKLFF. The CDR3 bases are TGTGCCAGCAGCAACAACAGGGAAGTTGGCGAAAAACTGTTTTTT.

The chain has TRBV5-1 and TRBJ2-7, with 7 bases that match TRBD2. Germline CDR1 is SGHRS and CDR2 is YFSETQ. V lost 4 bases and J lost 3; bases outside the gene matches: 7. This CDR3 region has 14 residues. CDR3 bases: TGCGCCAGCAGCCCAAGGACTAGTTTCTACGAGCAGTACTTC. Its protein product is CASSPRTSFYEQYF.

The chain joins TRBV6-6 to TRBJ1-5; TRBD1 matches 8 bases. In germline, CDR1 is MNHNY, CDR2 SVGAGI (reference sequence). Germline trimming cut 8 bases from V and 7 bases from J; bases unmatched to any gene: 13. The CDR3 has 15 amino acids. The CDR3: CASVPPDREGQPQHF. The CDR3, as DNA: TGTGCCAGCGTCCCTCCGGACAGGGAGGGACAGCCCCAGCATTTT.

The V call is TRBV6-4, the J call TRBJ1-1, with D possibly matching TRBD1 (5 bases). The germline V and J ends were trimmed by 4 bases and 5 bases, with 20 bases remaining between them. Germline V gene data show CDR1 as MRHNA and CDR2 as SNTAGT. The CDR3 loop spans 16 amino acids. The CDR3 reads CASSVGIPWRGTEAFF. The CDR3 region has the DNA TGTGCCAGCAGTGTAGGAATTCCCTGGAGGGGTACTGAAGCTTTCTTT.

The V call is TRBV11-2, the J call TRBJ2-1; 9 positions agree with TRBD1. Losses at the gene ends were 4 bases for V and 1 base for J; bases not matched to a gene: 5. Germline CDR1 SGHAT, CDR2 FQNNGV. The CDR3 spans 16 residues. The CDR3 spells CASSSYRGRSYNEQFF. CDR3 DNA: TGTGCCAGCAGCTCATACAGGGGGCGATCCTACAATGAGCAGTTCTTC.

This rearrangement joins TRBV30 to TRBJ2-5; TRBD1 matches at 11 bases. Germline-derived CDR1 and CDR2 are GTSNPN and SVGIG (reference sequence). The CDR3 has 15 amino acids. J gave up 2 bases and V 1 base, and 3 bases lay outside the gene matches. CDR3 DNA: TGTGCCTGGAGTGGATGGGACAGGGGGCAAGAGACCCAGTACTTC. This gives the protein CAWSGWDRGQETQYF. Together with reference TRBV30 and TRBJ2-5, the CDR3 gives the full variable domain: SQTIHQWPATLVQPVGSPLSLECTVEGTSNPNLYWYRQAAGRGLQLLFYSVGIGQISSEVPQNLSASRPQDRQFILSSKKLLLSDSGFYLCAWSGWDRGQETQYFGPGTRLLVL.

This clone occurred once. The chain is built from TRBV9 and TRBJ2-7; 8 nucleotides align to TRBD2. Germline trimming cut 0 bases from V and 6 bases from J; bases unmatched to any gene: 8. The CDR3 runs 15 residues. CDR1 and CDR2 from the germline V gene are SGDLS and YYNGEE. The CDR3 spells CASSVGSSGSTEQYF. The CDR3 coding sequence is TGTGCCAGCAGCGTAGGATCGAGCGGGAGTACCGAGCAGTACTTC.

The chain has TRBV27 and TRBJ1-2, with unresolved D. CDR3 length: 13 amino acids. The ends were cut back, 3 bases at V and 2 bases at J, with 7 bases in the middle. Germline assignment: CDR1 MNHEY and CDR2 SMNVEV (reference sequence). The DNA of the CDR3 is TGTGCCAGCAGTTTCGGAGGGAACTATGGCTACACCTTC. Translated: CASSFGGNYGYTF.

J is TRBJ2-1 and V is TRBV6-1, with 8 bases aligning to TRBD2. CDR1 MNHNS and CDR2 SASEGT come from the germline V gene. V lost 6 bases and J lost 2; bases outside the gene matches: 6. The CDR3 contains 15 residues. CDR3 region: CASRGSGGTYNEQFF. The DNA for the CDR3 is TGTGCCAGCAGGGGGAGCGGGGGAACCTACAATGAGCAGTTCTTC.

The gene calls are TRBV6-1 and TRBJ2-7; unclear D gene. The CDR3 loop spans 12 amino acids. The germline gives CDR1 MNHNS, CDR2 SASEGT. The V and J ends lost 7 bases and 0 bases respectively, with 7 bases between them. CDR3 in DNA: TGTGCCAGCATTGACAACTCCTACGAGCAGTACTTC. This gives the protein CASIDNSYEQYF.

This chain uses TRBV2 with TRBJ2-1, with 11 bases fitting TRBD2. The CDR3 totals 15 residues. From germline, CDR1 is SNHLY and CDR2 FYNNEI. Trimming removed 5 bases from V and 5 bases from J; junction bases left unmatched: 5. CDR3 sequence: CASSPLAGVNNEQFF. For the CDR3, the DNA is TGTGCCAGCAGTCCACTAGCGGGAGTCAACAATGAGCAGTTCTTC.

The J gene is TRBJ2-1, the V gene TRBV28; 9 nucleotides agree with TRBD2. The germline gives CDR1 MDHEN, CDR2 SYDVKM. J lost 2 bases, V lost 8 bases, and 1 base had no gene match. The CDR3 extends over 13 amino acids. DNA for the CDR3: TGTGCCAGCGGCGGGAGGGCCTACAATGAGCAGTTCTTC. This encodes CASGGRAYNEQFF.

The V call is TRBV7-9, the J call TRBJ1-6, with a tentative D call TRBD1 (6 bases). Germline loops: CDR1 SEHNR, CDR2 FQNEAQ (reference sequence). Trimming stripped 2 bases from V and 8 bases from J, with 13 bases between. The CDR3 contains 15 residues. Here the CDR3 reads CASSLTNRADSPLHF. CDR3 DNA sequence: TGTGCCAGCAGCTTAACCAACAGGGCTGATTCACCCCTCCACTTT.

This clone was found a few times. The junction departs from germline at one end; a sequencing error may be responsible. The CDR3 spells CTSSQVYSGGASAYEQFF. For the CDR3, the DNA is TGCACCAGCAGCCAAGTGTACAGCGGGGGAGCCTCCGCCTATGAGCAGTTCTTC. This chain joins TRBV4-3 and TRBJ2-1, with 8 bases that match TRBD2. The CDR3 length is 18 residues. Germline loops: CDR1 LGHNA, CDR2 YSLEER.

The rearrangement uses TRBV5-1 and TRBJ2-1, with 10 bases matching TRBD1. V lost 4 bases, J lost 4 bases, and 5 bases stayed unmatched. The CDR3 spans 15 residues. From germline, CDR1 is SGHRS and CDR2 YFSETQ. CDR3 amino acids: CASSAGTGVYNEQFF. The CDR3 nucleotides read TGCGCCAGCAGCGCCGGGACAGGGGTGTACAATGAGCAGTTCTTC.

V gene TRBV12-5 combines with J gene TRBJ2-3; TRBD1 is a possible D gene (5 bases). The germline V gene encodes CDR1 LGHNT and CDR2 FRNRAP. The CDR3 extends over 13 amino acids. The V and J ends lost 4 bases and 1 base respectively, with 6 bases between them. The CDR3 sequence is CASGSQGTDTQYF. The CDR3 region has the DNA TGTGCTAGTGGTTCACAGGGCACAGATACGCAGTATTTT.

This chain connects TRBV5-6 to TRBJ2-7, with TRBD1 identical over 7 bases. Losses at the gene ends were 0 bases for V and 1 base for J; bases not matched to a gene: 7. Germline V gene data show CDR1 as SGHDT and CDR2 as YYEEEE. This CDR3 region has 16 residues. This CDR3 is CASSLDWTGDSYEQYF. The CDR3 region has the DNA TGTGCCAGCAGCTTGGATTGGACAGGCGATTCCTACGAGCAGTACTTC.

The CDR3 loop reads CASSFGTPTFSTDTQYF. As DNA, the CDR3 is TGTGCCAGCAGTTTCGGGACTCCGACTTTTAGCACAGATACGCAGTATTTT. This chain connects TRBV28 to TRBJ2-3, with D perhaps matching TRBD2 (6 bases). CDR1 is MDHEN and CDR2 is SYDVKM in the germline V gene. CDR3 length: 17 residues. V lost 3 bases and J 0 bases, leaving 16 bases between the germline ends.

The rearrangement joins TRBV5-1 to TRBJ2-5; the match to TRBD2 covers 11 bases. Germline CDR1 and CDR2: SGHRS and YFSETQ. The CDR3 covers 16 residues. The V segment lost 6 bases and the J segment 2 bases; nucleotides outside the gene matches: 9. CDR3 loop: CASTRALAGGQETQYF. The CDR3 DNA is TGCGCCAGCACCCGGGCTTTAGCGGGGGGGCAAGAGACCCAGTACTTC.

The genes are TRBV2 and TRBJ2-4; D possibly corresponds to TRBD2 (5 bases). Trimming removed 0 bases from V and 0 bases from J, with 9 bases in between. The CDR3 is 16 amino acids. Germline loops: CDR1 SNHLY, CDR2 FYNNEI. In DNA, the CDR3 is TGTGCCAGCAGTGAAGCGAGGGCCCTAGCCAAAAACATTCAGTACTTC. It encodes CASSEARALAKNIQYF.

This clone was picked up one time. The chain carries TRBV7-9 and TRBJ1-1; no reliable D call. V lost 4 bases to trimming and J lost 3 bases, with 9 bases between them. Per germline, CDR1 SEHNR and CDR2 FQNEAQ (reference sequence). The length of the CDR3 is 13 residues. DNA for the CDR3: TGTGCCAGCAGCTCTACCGAGGACACTGAAGCTTTCTTT. Residues: CASSSTEDTEAFF.

The chain couples TRBV30 to TRBJ2-1, with a weak D call TRBD2 (5 bases). Germline values: CDR1 GTSNPN, CDR2 SVGIG (reference sequence). There are 16 residues in the CDR3. Trimming shortened V by 0 bases and J by 6 bases, and 18 bases separated the two germline ends. This chain's CDR3 is CAWSVGSPGIRNEQFF. In DNA, the CDR3 is TGTGCCTGGAGTGTAGGTAGCCCCGGGATTCGCAATGAGCAGTTCTTC.

This chain uses TRBV11-3 with TRBJ1-1; D might be TRBD1 (6 bases). CDR3 size: 18 residues. V dropped 5 bases and J dropped 0 bases, with 22 bases sitting between them. Germline V lookup: CDR1 SGHNT, CDR2 YENEEA. The CDR3 DNA is TGTGCCAGCAGCCCGAGAAGACAGGACCGGACTTTGAACACTGAAGCTTTCTTT. The encoded protein is CASSPRRQDRTLNTEAFF.

V is TRBV7-9 and J is TRBJ1-1; the D is unclear. The CDR3 loop spans 15 amino acids. The V end was cut by 0 bases, the J end by 4 bases, with 12 bases between. Germline loops: CDR1 SEHNR, CDR2 FQNEAQ (reference sequence). This CDR3 is CASSLAGGGPTEAFF. CDR3 nucleotide sequence: TGTGCCAGCAGCTTAGCGGGAGGTGGTCCCACTGAAGCTTTCTTT.